This TCR beta chain was sequenced in a study of blood T cell repertoires in COVID-19. Study at large: The United States, Italy and Spain provided the acute and convalescent COVID-19 samples. T cells, B-cell-depleted T cells, or PBMCs provided the cDNA or gDNA that served as material.

Original processing notes: The assay estimated nucleated cells by amplifying reference gene primers. Measured with immunoSEQ multiplex PCR; TCRdb has only the in-frame clones, and not every one. The DNA gave D and trimming, while V, J and clone size come from that table. The sample contains about 210,000 clones, under 90% of which appear only once. The Seattle site enrolled patients during active infection and followed them longitudinally. The CDR3 extends over 14 amino acids. The germline gives CDR1 SGHRS, CDR2 YFSETQ. J was trimmed by 5 bases and V by 4 bases; bases with no gene match: 8. V is TRBV5-1 and J is TRBJ1-2; 7 bases line up with TRBD1. The TCR originated in a woman older than 75 with COVID-19, enrolled during active disease. The sample consisted of peripheral blood. CDR3 amino acids: CASSLDVQGYGYTF. CDR3 sequence (DNA): TGCGCCAGCAGCCTAGACGTACAGGGGTATGGCTACACCTTC.